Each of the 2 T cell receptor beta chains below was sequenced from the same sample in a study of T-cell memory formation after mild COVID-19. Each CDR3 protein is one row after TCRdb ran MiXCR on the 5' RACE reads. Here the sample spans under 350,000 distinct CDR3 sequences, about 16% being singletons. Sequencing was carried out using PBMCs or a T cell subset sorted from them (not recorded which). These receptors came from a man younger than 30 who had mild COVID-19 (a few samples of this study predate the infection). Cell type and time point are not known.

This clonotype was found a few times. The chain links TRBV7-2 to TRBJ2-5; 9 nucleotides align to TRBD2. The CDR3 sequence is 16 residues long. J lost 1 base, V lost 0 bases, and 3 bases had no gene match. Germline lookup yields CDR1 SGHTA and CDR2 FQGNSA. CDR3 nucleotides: TGTGCCAGCAGCTTAGCGGCTAGCGGGGTCCAAGAGACCCAGTACTTC. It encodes CASSLAASGVQETQYF.

Written as DNA, the CDR3 is TGTGCCAGCAGTTACCTGGGACAAGATAATTCACCCCTCCACTTT. Encoded protein: CASSYLGQDNSPLHF. The gene calls are TRBV6-2 or TRBV6-3 and TRBJ1-6; D is possibly TRBD1 (6 bases). Germline V gene sequence: CDR1 MNHEY, CDR2 SVGEGT. The CDR3 consists of 15 residues. The ends were cut back, 2 bases at V and 5 bases at J, with 10 bases in the middle.